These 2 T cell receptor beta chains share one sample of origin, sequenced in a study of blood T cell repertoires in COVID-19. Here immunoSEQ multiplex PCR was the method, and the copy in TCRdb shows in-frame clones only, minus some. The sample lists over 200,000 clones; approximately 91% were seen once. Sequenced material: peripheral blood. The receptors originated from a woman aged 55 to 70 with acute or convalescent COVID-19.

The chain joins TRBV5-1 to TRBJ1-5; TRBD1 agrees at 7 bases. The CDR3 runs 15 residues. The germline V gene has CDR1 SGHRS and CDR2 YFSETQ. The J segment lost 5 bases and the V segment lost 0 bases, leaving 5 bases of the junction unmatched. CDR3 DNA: TGCGCCAGCAGCTTGGCCGGGACAGATCATCAGCCCCAGCATTTT. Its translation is CASSLAGTDHQPQHF.

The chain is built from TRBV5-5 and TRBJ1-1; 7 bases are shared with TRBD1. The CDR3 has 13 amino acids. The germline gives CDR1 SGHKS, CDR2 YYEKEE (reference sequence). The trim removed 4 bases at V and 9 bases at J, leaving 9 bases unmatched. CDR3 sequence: CASSHALTGKAFF. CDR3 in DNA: TGTGCCAGCAGCCACGCTTTGACAGGGAAAGCTTTCTTT.